This is a list of T cell receptor beta chains from one sample in a study of T cells in Graves' hyperthyroidism and ophthalmopathy. TCRdb used MiXCR to reprocess the multiplex PCR reads, holding one entry per CDR3 protein. The table includes a few hundred thousand distinct CDR3 sequences, roughly a fifth detected once. Sequences were obtained from blood. Receptors originate from a man aged 50-60 years with Graves' ophthalmopathy. CDR3s include the opening cysteine and the closing phenylalanine or tryptophan. The D gene is left open where the match is weak. The size field is filled for only some rows; it gives once, few, many or a size class.

TRBJ2-3	TRBV7-8	TRBD1	many	CASSDRGLSDTQYF	TGTGCCAGCTCGGACAGGGGGCTATCAGATACGCAGTATTTT
TRBJ2-7	TRBV9	.	.	CASSQDNRVDEQYF	TGTGCCAGCAGCCAGGACAATCGGGTCGACGAGCAGTACTTC
TRBJ2-3	TRBV6-2/TRBV6-3	TRBD2	.	CASRGMLAGPTDTQYF	TGTGCCAGCAGGGGTATGCTAGCGGGCCCCACAGATACGCAGTATTTT
TRBJ2-7	TRBV5-1	TRBD2	once	CAGSLVAGEAYEQYF	TGCGCCGGCAGCTTGGTAGCGGGAGAGGCCTACGAGCAGTACTTC
TRBJ1-1	TRBV6-1	.	many	CASTSPVGGTEAFF	TGTGCCAGCACAAGCCCCGTTGGGGGCACTGAAGCTTTCTTT
TRBJ2-6	TRBV19	TRBD1	.	CASSIGTGGAGANVLTF	TGTGCCAGTAGTATCGGGACAGGGGGCGCTGGGGCCAACGTCCTGACTTTC
TRBJ2-5	TRBV30	.	many	CAWSVGGRGTQYF	TGTGCCTGGAGTGTAGGGGGGCGGGGGACCCAGTACTTC
TRBJ2-2	TRBV5-1	.	few	CASSQLTGELFF	TGCGCCAGCAGCCAGCTAACCGGGGAGCTGTTTTTT
TRBJ1-1	TRBV19	TRBD1	few	CASASRGLNTEAFF	TGTGCCAGCGCTAGCAGGGGGCTTAACACTGAAGCTTTCTTT
TRBJ2-2	TRBV6-1	.	few	CASSVGTQTGELFF	TGTGCCAGCAGTGTCGGGACTCAGACCGGGGAGCTGTTTTTT
TRBJ2-7	TRBV5-6	.	.	CASSLRWGDEQYF	TGTGCCAGCAGTCTAAGGTGGGGTGACGAGCAGTACTTC
TRBJ1-1	TRBV5-1	.	many	CASSLEVRGRAFF	TGCGCCAGCAGCTTGGAGGTGCGGGGAAGGGCTTTCTTT
TRBJ1-3	TRBV4-1	.	.	CASSREQGASGNTIYF	TGCGCCAGCAGCCGCGAACAGGGAGCCTCTGGAAACACCATATATTTT
TRBJ2-3	TRBV15	.	.	CATSRVVDTQYF	TGTGCCACCAGCAGAGTGGTAGATACGCAGTATTTT
TRBJ2-1	TRBV10-1	.	.	CASSDQGYNEQFF	TGCGCCAGCAGTGATCAGGGTTACAATGAGCAGTTCTTC
TRBJ1-1	TRBV3-1	.	many	CASSQARYSTEAFF	TGTGCCAGCAGCCAAGCGCGATATTCAACTGAAGCTTTCTTT
TRBJ2-7	TRBV5-1	.	many	CASSLRREDYEQYF	TGCGCCAGCAGCTTGCGCAGGGAGGACTACGAGCAGTACTTC
TRBJ1-4	TRBV30	TRBD1	.	CAWSGSGAGGEKLFF	TGTGCCTGGAGCGGGTCGGGTGCAGGGGGCGAAAAACTGTTTTTT
TRBJ1-1	TRBV5-8	.	.	CASSLQKTANTEAFF	TGTGCCAGCAGCTTGCAAAAGACAGCGAACACTGAAGCTTTCTTT
TRBJ1-2	TRBV7-2	.	many	CASRQAYGYTF	TGTGCCAGCAGGCAAGCCTATGGCTACACCTTC
TRBJ2-1	TRBV7-3	.	.	CASSPGSNYNEQFF	TGTGCCAGCAGCCCCGGCTCAAATTACAATGAGCAGTTCTTC
TRBJ2-1	TRBV27	TRBD1	few	CASSLSRGQGNNEQFF	TGTGCCAGCAGTTTATCGCGGGGACAGGGAAACAATGAGCAGTTCTTC
TRBJ1-1	TRBV7-2	TRBD1	few	CASSRDRVEAFF	TGTGCCAGCAGCCGGGACAGGGTTGAAGCTTTCTTT
TRBJ2-2	TRBV6-5	TRBD2	.	CASSYLRESGELFF	TGTGCCAGCAGTTACTTGCGGGAGTCCGGGGAGCTGTTTTTT
TRBJ2-2	TRBV4-2	TRBD2	.	CASSQKVGLAGGRTGELFF	TGTGCCAGCAGCCAAAAAGTTGGACTAGCGGGAGGTCGAACCGGGGAGCTGTTTTTT
TRBJ2-4	TRBV5-1	TRBD1	many	CASSLWGGQGAPQDIQYF	TGCGCCAGCAGCTTGTGGGGCGGACAGGGGGCACCCCAGGACATTCAGTACTTC
TRBJ2-2	TRBV7-6	.	few	CASSRGHSTGELFF	TGTGCCAGCAGCAGAGGACATTCCACCGGGGAGCTGTTTTTT
TRBJ1-6	TRBV30	TRBD1	many	CAWSTWRQGVSPLHF	TGTGCCTGGAGTACTTGGAGACAGGGGGTTTCACCCCTCCACTTT
TRBJ1-5	TRBV28	.	.	CASTSLGRGNNQPQHF	TGTGCCAGCACGTCTCTCGGCAGAGGTAACAATCAGCCCCAGCATTTT
TRBJ2-4	TRBV6-1	.	.	CASSEATGVKNIQYF	TGTGCCAGCAGTGAAGCCACGGGAGTGAAAAACATTCAGTACTTC
TRBJ1-5	TRBV30	.	many	CAWTRDGRDNQPQHF	TGTGCCTGGACCAGGGACGGGCGAGACAATCAGCCCCAGCATTTT
TRBJ2-4	TRBV5-4	TRBD2	few	CASSLGAGVAKNIQYF	TGTGCCAGCAGCTTGGGAGCGGGAGTTGCCAAAAACATTCAGTACTTC
TRBJ2-3	TRBV13	TRBD2	.	CASSTGLAGMSTDTQYF	TGTGCCAGCAGCACGGGACTAGCGGGGATGAGCACAGATACGCAGTATTTT
TRBJ1-6	TRBV6-1	TRBD1	many	CASSEAPGQGNSPLHF	TGTGCCAGCAGTGAAGCGCCGGGACAGGGTAATTCACCCCTCCACTTT
TRBJ2-7	TRBV9	TRBD1	.	CASSVGTGGTYEQYF	TGTGCCAGCAGCGTCGGGACAGGGGGGACCTACGAGCAGTACTTC
TRBJ2-7	TRBV7-3	.	many	CASSLGPEGEQYF	TGTGCCAGCAGCTTAGGCCCGGAGGGCGAGCAGTACTTC
TRBJ2-4	TRBV28	.	.	CASSLSDTGGDIQYF	TGTGCCAGCAGTTTATCTGATACAGGGGGGGACATTCAGTACTTC
TRBJ2-7	TRBV5-6	.	few	CASSLAGGGGRGEQYF	TGTGCCAGCAGCTTGGCGGGCGGAGGGGGGCGAGGCGAGCAGTACTTC
TRBJ1-2	TRBV3-1	.	many	CASSQEGPYGYTF	TGTGCCAGCAGCCAAGAGGGACCCTATGGCTACACCTTC
TRBJ2-2	TRBV5-1	.	.	CASSLAINTGELFF	TGCGCCAGCAGCTTGGCCATTAACACCGGGGAGCTGTTTTTT
TRBJ2-5	TRBV24-1	.	.	CATSVGAWVGETQYF	TGTGCCACCAGTGTAGGGGCATGGGTAGGAGAGACCCAGTACTTC
TRBJ2-2	TRBV28	.	few	CASSFPWYSGENTGELFF	TGTGCCAGCAGTTTTCCATGGTATTCGGGAGAGAACACCGGGGAGCTGTTTTTT
TRBJ2-7	TRBV20-1	.	.	CSAASGYSYEQYF	TGCAGTGCCGCAAGCGGGTACTCCTACGAGCAGTACTTC
TRBJ2-3	TRBV5-1	TRBD2	many	CASTSGSLGDTQYF	TGCGCCAGCACGAGCGGGAGTCTTGGCGATACGCAGTATTTT
TRBJ2-7	TRBV6-1	.	once	CASSREGQAFWEQYF	TGTGCCAGCAGTCGGGAGGGACAGGCGTTTTGGGAGCAGTACTTC
TRBJ2-3	TRBV6-1	TRBD2	.	CASSEFLAGGRDTDTQYF	TGTGCCAGCAGTGAATTCCTAGCGGGAGGGAGGGACACAGATACGCAGTATTTT
TRBJ2-3	TRBV7-7	.	few	CASSSDPSTDTQYF	TGTGCTAGCAGCTCGGACCCTAGCACAGATACGCAGTATTTT